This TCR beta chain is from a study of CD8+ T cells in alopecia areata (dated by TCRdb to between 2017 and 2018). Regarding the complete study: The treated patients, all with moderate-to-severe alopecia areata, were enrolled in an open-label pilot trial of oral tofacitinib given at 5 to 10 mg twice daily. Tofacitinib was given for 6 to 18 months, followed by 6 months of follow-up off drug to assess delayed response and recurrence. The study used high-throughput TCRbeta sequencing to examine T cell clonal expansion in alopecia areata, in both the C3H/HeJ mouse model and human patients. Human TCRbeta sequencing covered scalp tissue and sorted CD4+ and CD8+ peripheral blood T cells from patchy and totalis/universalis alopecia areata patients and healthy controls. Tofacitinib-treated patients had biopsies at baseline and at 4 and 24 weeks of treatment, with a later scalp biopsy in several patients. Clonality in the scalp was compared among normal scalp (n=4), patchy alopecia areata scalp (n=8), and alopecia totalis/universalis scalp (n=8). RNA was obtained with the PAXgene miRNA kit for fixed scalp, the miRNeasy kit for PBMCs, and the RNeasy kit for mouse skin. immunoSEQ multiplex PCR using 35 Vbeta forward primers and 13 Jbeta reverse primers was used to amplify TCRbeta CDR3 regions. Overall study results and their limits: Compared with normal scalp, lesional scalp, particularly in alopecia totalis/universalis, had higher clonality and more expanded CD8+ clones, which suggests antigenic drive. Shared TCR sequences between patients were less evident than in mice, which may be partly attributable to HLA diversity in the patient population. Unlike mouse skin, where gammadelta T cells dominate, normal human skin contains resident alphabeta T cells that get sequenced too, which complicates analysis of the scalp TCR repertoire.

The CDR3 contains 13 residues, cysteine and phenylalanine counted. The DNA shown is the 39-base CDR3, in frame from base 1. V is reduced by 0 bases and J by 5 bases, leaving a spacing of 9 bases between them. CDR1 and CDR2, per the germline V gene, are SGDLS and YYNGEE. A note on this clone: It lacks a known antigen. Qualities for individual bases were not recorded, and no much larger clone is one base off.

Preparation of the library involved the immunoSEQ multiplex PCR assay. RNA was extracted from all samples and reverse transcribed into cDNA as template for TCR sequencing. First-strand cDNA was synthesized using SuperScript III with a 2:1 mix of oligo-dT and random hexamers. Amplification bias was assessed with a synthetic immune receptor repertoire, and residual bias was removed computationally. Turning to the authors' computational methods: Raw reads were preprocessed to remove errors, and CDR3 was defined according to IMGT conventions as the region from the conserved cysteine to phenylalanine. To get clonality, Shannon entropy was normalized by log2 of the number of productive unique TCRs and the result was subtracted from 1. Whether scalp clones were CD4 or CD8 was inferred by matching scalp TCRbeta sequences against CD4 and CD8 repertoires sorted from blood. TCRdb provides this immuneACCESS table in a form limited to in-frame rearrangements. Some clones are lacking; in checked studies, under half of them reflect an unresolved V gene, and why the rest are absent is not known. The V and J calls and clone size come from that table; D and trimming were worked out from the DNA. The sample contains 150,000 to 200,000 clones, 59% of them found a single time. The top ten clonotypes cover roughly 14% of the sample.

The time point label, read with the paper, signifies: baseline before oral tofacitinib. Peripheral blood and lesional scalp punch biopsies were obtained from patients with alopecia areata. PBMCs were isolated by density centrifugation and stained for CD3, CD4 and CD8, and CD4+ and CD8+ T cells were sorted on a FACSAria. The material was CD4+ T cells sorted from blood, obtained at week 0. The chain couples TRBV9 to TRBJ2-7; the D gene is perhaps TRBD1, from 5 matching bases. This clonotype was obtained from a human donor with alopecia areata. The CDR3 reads CASSVAVRDEQYF. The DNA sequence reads TGTGCCAGCAGCGTAGCGGTCAGGGACGAGCAGTACTTC.